Below, 21 T cell receptor beta chains from the same sample are listed, as sequenced in a study of T cell repertoires in cytomegalovirus infection. TCRdb processed the reads anew with MiXCR; each CDR3 protein has one entry. Among hundreds of thousands of distinct CDR3 sequences listed, approximately 10% were seen once. Sequencing was carried out using PBMCs. The receptors stem from a human donor in good health (CMV status not recorded). Some clones in this sample may be carry-over from other donors' samples.

This clonotype showed up many times. The chain employs TRBV20-1 and TRBJ1-1; no clear D. V gave up 4 bases and J gave up 5 bases, with 8 bases separating them. The CDR3 sequence is 11 residues long. Per the germline V gene, CDR1 is DFQATT and CDR2 is SNEGSKA (reference sequence). In DNA, the CDR3 is TGCAGTGCTAAGGGCAAAACTGAAGCTTTCTTT. Translating gives CSAKGKTEAFF.

Points on this clonotype: This may arise from a read error, as a much more abundant clone is one base away. Here the CDR3 reads CASSPGGGESVYSNQPQHF. CDR3 DNA sequence: TGCGCCAGCAGCCCCGGCGGCGGGGAATCCGTTTATAGCAATCAGCCCCAGCATTTT. The chain has TRBV5-1 and TRBJ1-5; D uncertain. This CDR3 spans 19 amino acids. V gave up 4 bases and J gave up 0 bases, with 23 bases separating them. Germline V gene sequence: CDR1 SGHRS, CDR2 YFSETQ.

This clonotype was counted many times. The chain's CDR3 is CASTSRGRAPDTQYF. The CDR3 DNA follows: TGTGCCAGCACCTCACGTGGGCGTGCCCCAGATACGCAGTATTTT. J is TRBJ2-3 and V is TRBV6-2 or TRBV6-3; no clear D gene. V was cut by 7 bases and J by 4 bases, with 18 bases left in between. This CDR3 is built from 15 residues. Germline CDR1 MNHEY, CDR2 SVGEGT.

Only a few counts were recorded for this clonotype. The gene calls are TRBV4-1 and TRBJ1-2, with D uncertain. V lost 2 bases to trimming and J lost 6 bases, with 7 bases between them. Germline V gene sequence: CDR1 MGHRA, CDR2 YSYEKL. This CDR3 spans 12 amino acids. Here the CDR3 reads CASSQLTNGYTF. The CDR3 DNA sequence: TGCGCCAGCAGCCAACTGACGAATGGCTACACCTTC.

This clonotype showed up many times. The rearrangement joins TRBV27 to TRBJ1-1, with a possible D match to TRBD1 (5 bases). V lost 2 bases to trimming and J lost 8 bases, with 21 bases between them. The CDR3 length is 16 residues. CDR1 is MNHEY and CDR2 is SMNVEV in the germline V gene (reference sequence). The CDR3 DNA sequence: TGTGCCAGCAGTTTAGGTCGGCAGGGAGGCAGGAGGGAAGCTTTCTTT. Translation gives CASSLGRQGGRREAFF.

The chain carries TRBV7-9 and TRBJ2-3; D remains ambiguous. Trimming removed 5 bases from V and 3 bases from J, with 9 bases in between. This CDR3 has 13 amino acids. CDR1 and CDR2 (germline): SEHNR, FQNEAQ (reference sequence). The chain's CDR3 is CASSGLLTDTQYF. The CDR3 DNA follows: TGTGCCAGCAGCGGATTATTAACAGATACGCAGTATTTT.

This clonotype was detected a few times. CDR3 sequence: CASSLLGSTTKGNIQYF. Here the CDR3 DNA reads TGTGCCAGCAGCTTATTAGGTTCCACTACCAAAGGAAACATTCAGTACTTC. The chain has TRBV11-2 and TRBJ2-4, with D unresolved. The germline V gene has CDR1 SGHAT and CDR2 FQNNGV. This CDR3 is built from 17 residues. The germline V and J ends were trimmed by 2 bases and 6 bases, with 20 bases remaining between them.

This clonotype came up a few times. The chain has TRBV7-9 and TRBJ2-5; 7 nucleotides line up with TRBD2. This CDR3 has 14 amino acids. Germline CDR1 is SEHNR and CDR2 is FQNEAQ (reference sequence). Trimming took 5 bases from V and 4 from J; bases not matched to a gene: 7. The CDR3 nucleotides are TGTGCCAGCAGCCCTCCCCGACTAGCAGAGACCCAGTACTTC. Translated: CASSPPRLAETQYF. Using reference TRBV7-9 and TRBJ2-5 for the parts outside the CDR3, the full variable domain is DTGVSQNPRHKITKRGQNVTFRCDPISEHNRLYWYRQTLGQGPEFLTYFQNEAQLEKSRLLSDRFSAERPKGSFSTLEIQRTEQGDSAMYLCASSPPRLAETQYFGPGTRLLVL.

This clonotype was picked up many times. The V and J genes are TRBV7-8 and TRBJ2-7; D not certain. The CDR3 is made up of 14 amino acids. In germline, CDR1 is SGHVS, CDR2 FQNEAQ. V gave up 5 bases and J gave up 1 base, with 12 bases separating them. The CDR3 DNA reads as TGTGCCAGCAGCGGAGCGACTGTATCCTACGAGCAGTACTTC. Residues: CASSGATVSYEQYF.

This chain links TRBV5-6 with TRBJ1-2, with D possibly being TRBD1 (5 bases). CDR1 is SGHDT and CDR2 is YYEEEE in the germline V gene. The V end was cut by 4 bases, the J end by 3 bases, with 13 bases between. CDR3 size: 14 residues. The CDR3 here is CASSKGRAHYGYTF. CDR3 DNA: TGTGCCAGCAGCAAGGGACGGGCCCACTATGGCTACACCTTC.

V and J are TRBV19 and TRBJ2-7; TRBD2 agrees at 14 bases. J was trimmed by 5 bases and V by 4 bases; bases with no gene match: 7. Germline CDR1 LNHDA, CDR2 SQIVND (reference sequence). The CDR3 spans 16 residues. The CDR3 sequence: CASSTGLAGGIHEQYF. The DNA of the CDR3 is TGTGCCAGTAGTACCGGACTAGCGGGAGGAATCCACGAGCAGTACTTC.

This clonotype was observed many times. V and J are TRBV15 and TRBJ1-1; a possible D gene is TRBD1 (6 bases). In germline, CDR1 is LNHNV, CDR2 YYDKDF (reference sequence). V lost 3 bases to trimming and J lost 1 base, with 12 bases between them. There are 15 residues in the CDR3. CDR3 DNA: TGTGCCACCAGCAGCACAGGGATCGGGAACACTGAAGCTTTCTTT. Protein product: CATSSTGIGNTEAFF.

There are many counts of this clonotype. The rearrangement joins TRBV7-8 to TRBJ1-5; D is ambiguous. Germline V gene data show CDR1 as SGHVS and CDR2 as FQNEAQ. This CDR3 region has 14 residues. Deletions cut 1 base from V and 1 base from J, with 5 bases between. The CDR3 here is CASSLGESNQPQHF. CDR3 coding DNA: TGTGCCAGCAGCTTAGGAGAGAGCAATCAGCCCCAGCATTTT.

This clonotype was observed at least ten times. V and J are TRBV10-3 and TRBJ2-3; no firm D call. Germline V lookup: CDR1 ENHRY, CDR2 SYGVKD. V dropped 6 bases and J dropped 4 bases, with 2 bases sitting between them. The CDR3 is 10 residues long. The CDR3 loop reads CAIRADTQYF. The CDR3 region has the DNA TGTGCCATCAGGGCAGATACGCAGTATTTT.

At least ten counts were recorded for this clonotype. For the CDR3, the DNA is TGTGCCAGCAGCTCACAGGGGGGGGCCGGTACTGAAGCTTTCTTT. As protein: CASSSQGGAGTEAFF. The gene calls are TRBV7-9 and TRBJ1-1; 8 bases are shared with TRBD1. CDR1 and CDR2 (germline): SEHNR, FQNEAQ (reference sequence). Losses at the gene ends were 4 bases for V and 5 bases for J; bases not matched to a gene: 9. There are 15 residues in the CDR3.

In its sample, this clonotype was seen many times. The J gene is TRBJ2-1, the V gene TRBV23-1; 7 positions match TRBD2. TRBV23-1 is an open reading frame whose function is uncertain. The CDR3 runs 18 residues. V gave up 0 bases and J gave up 4 bases; unmatched junction bases: 12. CDR3 amino acids: CASSQSARSGTLYNEQFF. DNA for the CDR3: TGCGCCAGCAGTCAATCGGCTCGGAGCGGGACCCTATACAATGAGCAGTTCTTC.

The chain couples TRBV20-1 to TRBJ2-5; D ambiguous. CDR3 length: 11 amino acids. Germline CDR1 DFQATT, CDR2 SNEGSKA (reference sequence). V lost 6 bases and J 5 bases, leaving 10 bases between the germline ends. The CDR3 DNA follows: TGCAGTGCGTGGGGTATGGAGACCCAGTACTTC. Its translation: CSAWGMETQYF.

This sequence joins TRBV3-1 and TRBJ1-1, with a tentative D call TRBD1 (5 bases). The V gene's germline CDR1 is LGHDT and CDR2 YNNKEL (reference sequence). The CDR3 consists of 13 residues. Trimming took off 5 bases at V and 5 bases at J, with 12 bases between the two ends. The CDR3 nucleotides read TGTGCCAGCAGCTGGGGGGGGTCGACTGAAGCTTTCTTT. Translating it yields CASSWGGSTEAFF.

V is TRBV19 and J is TRBJ2-5, with 13 nucleotides matching TRBD2. CDR3 length: 17 residues. Looked up from germline, CDR1 is LNHDA and CDR2 is SQIVND (reference sequence). With 3 bases clipped from V and 4 bases from J, the junction kept 8 bases outside the gene matches. DNA for the CDR3: TGTGCCAGTAGTATCGGACTAGCGGGAGATCTTGCAGAGACCCAGTACTTC. Protein: CASSIGLAGDLAETQYF.

The chain uses TRBV5-1 and TRBJ1-4, with 7 positions matching TRBD1. CDR1 SGHRS and CDR2 YFSETQ come from the germline V gene. The CDR3 extends over 15 amino acids. The V segment lost 0 bases and the J segment 5 bases; nucleotides outside the gene matches: 4. CDR3 nucleotide sequence: TGCGCCAGCAGCTTGGAGGGGGCTGCCAATGAAAAACTGTTTTTT. Its translation: CASSLEGAANEKLFF.

This clonotype was counted at least ten times. The V gene is TRBV7-2, the J gene TRBJ2-1, with TRBD1 identical over 12 bases. The CDR3 covers 16 residues. Germline V gives CDR1 SGHTA, CDR2 FQGNSA. The V and J ends lost 5 bases and 9 bases, in that order; junction bases with no gene match: 11. The CDR3 region has the DNA TGTGCCAGCAGCCGACAGGGGGGACAGGGGGCCGCTGAGCAGTTCTTC. Translation: CASSRQGGQGAAEQFF. Full variable domain (missing parts from reference TRBV7-2 and TRBJ2-1): GAGVSQSPSNKVTEKGKDVELRCDPISGHTALYWYRQSLGQGLEFLIYFQGNSAPDKSGLPSDRFSAERTGGSVSTLTIQRTQQEDSAVYLCASSRQGGQGAAEQFFGPGTRLTVL.